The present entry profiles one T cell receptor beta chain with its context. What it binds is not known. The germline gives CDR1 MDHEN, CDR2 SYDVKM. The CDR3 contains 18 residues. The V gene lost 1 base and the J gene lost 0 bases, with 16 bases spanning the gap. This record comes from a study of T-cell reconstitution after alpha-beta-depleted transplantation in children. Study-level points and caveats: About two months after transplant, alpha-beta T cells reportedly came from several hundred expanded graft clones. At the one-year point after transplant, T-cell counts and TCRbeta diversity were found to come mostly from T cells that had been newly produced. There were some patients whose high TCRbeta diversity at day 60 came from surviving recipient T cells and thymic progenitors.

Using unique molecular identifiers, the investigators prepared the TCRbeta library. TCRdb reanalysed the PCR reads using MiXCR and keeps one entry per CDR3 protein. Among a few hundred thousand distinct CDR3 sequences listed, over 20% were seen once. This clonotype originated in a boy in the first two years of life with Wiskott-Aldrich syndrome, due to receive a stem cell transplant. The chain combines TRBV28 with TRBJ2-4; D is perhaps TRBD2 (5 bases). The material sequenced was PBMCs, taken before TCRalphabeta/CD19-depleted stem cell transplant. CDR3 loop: CASSLLWGETLAKNIQYF. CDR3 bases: TGTGCCAGCAGTTTATTATGGGGAGAAACACTAGCCAAAAACATTCAGTACTTC.